This T cell receptor beta chain was sequenced during a study of shared clonotypes between healthy human individuals. Points from the study as a whole: Investigators collected only blood, and repertoires in tissues likely differ.

Germline loops: CDR1 SGHDT, CDR2 YYEEEE. V lost 3 bases, J lost 5 bases, and 10 bases stayed unmatched. The CDR3 runs to 15 residues. Sequencing used immunoSEQ multiplex PCR; TCRdb keeps in-frame clones, though not all of them. The sample gives fewer than 650,000 clones, around 80% of which show up once; roughly 13% is in the top ten. For this clone: Antigen specificity is unknown.

The chain joins TRBV5-6 to TRBJ2-5; 7 bases align to TRBD2. The clonotype originates from a middle-aged woman in good health. Some clones in this sample may be carry-over from other donors' samples. Source material: PBMCs. CDR3 nucleotides: TGTGCCAGCAGCTGGCCGGCTAGCGGTGGGGAGACCCAGTACTTC. This encodes CASSWPASGGETQYF.